This TCR beta chain was found in a study of shared T cell receptors in the human thymus. Germline CDR1 and CDR2: SQVTM and ANQGSEA. V lost 3 bases to trimming and J lost 0 bases, with 12 bases between them. The CDR3 is 15 residues long. Using immunoSEQ multiplex PCR, the repertoire was profiled, and TCRdb retains in-frame clones only, with some absent. The sample consists of 500,000 to 750,000 clones, around 89% of them appearing once. These data also featured in a second study, about human thymus T cells. From that paper: Related reports documented highly overlapping thymic repertoires among unrelated individuals.

The source of this sequence is a boy under two years old with a congenital heart defect. Input material: thymocytes. The chain recombines TRBV29-1 with TRBJ2-1; D is possibly TRBD2 (5 bases). The CDR3 sequence: CSVDERGNSYNEQFF. CDR3 DNA: TGCAGCGTTGACGAGCGAGGGAACTCCTACAATGAGCAGTTCTTC.